This section outlines one T cell receptor beta chain sequence together with its context. Its antigen has not been determined. A much larger clone lies a single base off, so this may be a read error. The conserved closing phenylalanine or tryptophan is absent in this CDR3, likely reflecting a read error. Set within a cohort of healthcare workers in London, UK, this nested case-control study involved weekly PCR testing of nasopharyngeal swabs along with blood sampling. Healthcare workers were recruited during the week of the UK lockdown, between 23 and 31 March 2020, and followed weekly for up to roughly 16 weeks. The method behind the library was 5' RACE. The sample was run on a NextSeq 500. The TCR library protocol attached unique molecular identifiers to individual cDNA molecules to correct for sequencing error and PCR bias. Both TCR alpha and beta chains were sequenced, and tight co-correlation was observed between alpha and beta sequence abundances in each sample. On the study's bioinformatics: V gene, J gene and CDR3 annotation of TCR sequences was performed with Decombinator V4. Expanded TCRs were defined as changing significantly between any two time points under a Poisson model with p below 0.0001. TCR abundances were normalised to the total number of TCRs sequenced per sample and expressed as counts per million. MAIT TCRs were defined by TRAV1-2 paired with TRAJ12, TRAJ20 or TRAJ33, and iNKT TCRs by TRAV10 paired with TRAJ18. VDJdb, accessed 1 November 2021, was searched for CMV, EBV and SARS-CoV-2 annotated TCRs, excluding TCRs annotated for multiple antigens. Through fastp at Q25 and MiXCR, TCRdb rebuilt clones from the public reads, retaining in-frame beta chains. Each entry is one CDR3 protein sequence, shown with its most common DNA and genes. The V and J calls and clone size come from TCRdb's table, not from the authors' own analysis. Within this sample are some 54,000 distinct CDR3 sequences, with approximately 10% of them counted one time only. Less than 15% of the sample rests with the top ten.

The sample is drawn from a study of early T cells in non-severe SARS-CoV-2 infection (dated by TCRdb to 2020 to 2023). About the study as a whole: TCR sequencing used bulk RNA from unsorted whole blood, so alpha and beta chains could not be paired.

CDR1 and CDR2 were assigned from the germline V gene as KGHDR and SFDVKD. Cut back by 3 bases and 5 bases, the V and J ends lie 9 bases apart. The CDR3 totals 14 residues, both ends included. The retained sequence is limited to the CDR3, 42 bases, with the frame set at the first base. Broad study findings and their caveats: VDJdb matching was skewed toward anti-spike CD8 responses, so virus-specific expansions were likely underestimated and private and CD4 specificities were missed.

This sequence originates from an adult who was a healthcare worker with PCR-confirmed SARS-CoV-2 infection or an uninfected control (not recorded which). Recombination linked TRBV24-1 to TRBJ2-2, and possibly TRBD2, on 7 matching bases. Sequenced input: whole blood. The base sequence is TGTGCCACCAGTGATGAGGGGGGGACCGGGGAGCTGTTTTCT. This codes for CATSDEGGTGELFS.